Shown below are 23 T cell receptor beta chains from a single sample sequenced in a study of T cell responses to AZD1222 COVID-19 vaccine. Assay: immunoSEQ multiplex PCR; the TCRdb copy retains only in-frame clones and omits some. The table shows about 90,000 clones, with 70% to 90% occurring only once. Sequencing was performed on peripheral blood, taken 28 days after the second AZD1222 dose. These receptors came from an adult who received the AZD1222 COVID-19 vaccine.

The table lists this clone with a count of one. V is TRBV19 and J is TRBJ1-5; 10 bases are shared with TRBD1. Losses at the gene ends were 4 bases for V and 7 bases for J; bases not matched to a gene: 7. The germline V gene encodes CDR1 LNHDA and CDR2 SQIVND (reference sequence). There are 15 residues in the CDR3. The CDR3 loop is CASSNDRGRGQPQHF. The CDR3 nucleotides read TGTGCCAGTAGTAACGACAGGGGGCGAGGGCAGCCCCAGCATTTT.

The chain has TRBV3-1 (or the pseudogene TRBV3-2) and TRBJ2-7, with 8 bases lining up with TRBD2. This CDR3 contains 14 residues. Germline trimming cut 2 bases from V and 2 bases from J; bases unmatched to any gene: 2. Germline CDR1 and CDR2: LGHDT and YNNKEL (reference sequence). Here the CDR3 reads CASSQSGGPYEQYF. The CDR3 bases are TGTGCCAGCAGCCAAAGCGGGGGACCCTACGAGCAGTACTTC.

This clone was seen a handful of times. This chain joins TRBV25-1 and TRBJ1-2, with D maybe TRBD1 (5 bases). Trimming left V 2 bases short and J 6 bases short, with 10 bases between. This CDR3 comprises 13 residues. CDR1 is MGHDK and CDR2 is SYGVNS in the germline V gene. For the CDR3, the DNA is TGTGCCAGCAGTGAACTCTGGGGGGATGGCTACACCTTC. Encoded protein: CASSELWGDGYTF.

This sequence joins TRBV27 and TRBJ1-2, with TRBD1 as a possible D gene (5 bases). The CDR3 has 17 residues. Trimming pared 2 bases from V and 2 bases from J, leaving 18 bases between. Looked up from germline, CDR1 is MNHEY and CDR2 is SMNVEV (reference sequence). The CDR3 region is CASSLGGTPRTNYGYTF. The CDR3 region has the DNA TGTGCCAGCAGTTTAGGGGGGACTCCCCGGACCAACTATGGCTACACCTTC.

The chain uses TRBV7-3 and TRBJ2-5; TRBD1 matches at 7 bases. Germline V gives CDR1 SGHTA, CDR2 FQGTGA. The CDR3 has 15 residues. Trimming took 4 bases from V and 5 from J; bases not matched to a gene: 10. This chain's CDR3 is CASSSTGAGGETQYF. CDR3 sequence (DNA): TGTGCCAGCAGCTCAACAGGGGCAGGCGGGGAGACCCAGTACTTC.

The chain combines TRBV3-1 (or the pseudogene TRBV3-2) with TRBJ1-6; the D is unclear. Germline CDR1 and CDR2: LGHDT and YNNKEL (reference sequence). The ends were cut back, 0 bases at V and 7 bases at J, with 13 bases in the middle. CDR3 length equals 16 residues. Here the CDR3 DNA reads TGTGCCAGCAGCCAAGATGGTTGGCAGAGCAATTCACCCCTCCACTTT. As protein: CASSQDGWQSNSPLHF.

CDR3 in DNA: TGTGCCAGCTCGAAGGTCCAGGGGGTAACGCACTCCGGGGAGCTGTTTTTT. This gives the protein CASSKVQGVTHSGELFF. The chain combines TRBV27 with TRBJ2-2, with 7 bases identical to TRBD1. V lost 8 bases, J lost 6 bases, and 18 bases stayed unmatched. From germline, CDR1 is MNHEY and CDR2 SMNVEV (reference sequence). This CDR3 has 17 amino acids.

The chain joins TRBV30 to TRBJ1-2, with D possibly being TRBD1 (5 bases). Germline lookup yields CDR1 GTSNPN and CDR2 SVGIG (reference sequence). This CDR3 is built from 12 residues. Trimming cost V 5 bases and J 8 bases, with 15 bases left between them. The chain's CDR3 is CAWVGRREGYTF. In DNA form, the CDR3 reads TGTGCCTGGGTGGGACGGCGTGAGGGCTACACCTTC.

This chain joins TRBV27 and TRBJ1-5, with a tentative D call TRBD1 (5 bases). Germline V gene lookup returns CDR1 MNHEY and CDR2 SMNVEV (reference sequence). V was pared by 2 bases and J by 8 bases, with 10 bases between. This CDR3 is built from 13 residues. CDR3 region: CASSLREGEPQHF. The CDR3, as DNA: TGTGCCAGCAGTTTAAGGGAAGGGGAGCCCCAGCATTTT.

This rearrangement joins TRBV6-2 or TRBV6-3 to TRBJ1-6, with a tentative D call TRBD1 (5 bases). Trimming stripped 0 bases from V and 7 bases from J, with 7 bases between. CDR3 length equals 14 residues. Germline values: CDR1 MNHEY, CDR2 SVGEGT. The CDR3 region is CASSYSGANSPLHF. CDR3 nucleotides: TGTGCCAGCAGTTACTCCGGGGCCAATTCACCCCTCCACTTT.

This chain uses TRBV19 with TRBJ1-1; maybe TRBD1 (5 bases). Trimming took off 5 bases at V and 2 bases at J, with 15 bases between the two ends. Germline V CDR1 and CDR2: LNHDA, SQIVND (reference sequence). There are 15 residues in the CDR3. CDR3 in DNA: TGTGCCAGTAGTGCCCGAAGCACAGGAAACACTGAAGCTTTCTTT. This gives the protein CASSARSTGNTEAFF.

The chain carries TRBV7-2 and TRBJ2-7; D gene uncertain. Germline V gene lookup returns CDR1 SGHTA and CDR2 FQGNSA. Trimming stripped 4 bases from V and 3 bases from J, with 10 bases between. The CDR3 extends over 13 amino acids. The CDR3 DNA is TGTGCCAGCAGCTCGAACCCTTACTACGAGCAGTACTTC. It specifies CASSSNPYYEQYF.

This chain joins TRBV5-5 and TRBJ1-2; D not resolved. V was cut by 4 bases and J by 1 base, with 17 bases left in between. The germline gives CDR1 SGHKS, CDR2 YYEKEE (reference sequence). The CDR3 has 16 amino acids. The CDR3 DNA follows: TGTGCCAGCAGCCGAACTGGAGACGAGGTTAACTATGGCTACACCTTC. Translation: CASSRTGDEVNYGYTF.

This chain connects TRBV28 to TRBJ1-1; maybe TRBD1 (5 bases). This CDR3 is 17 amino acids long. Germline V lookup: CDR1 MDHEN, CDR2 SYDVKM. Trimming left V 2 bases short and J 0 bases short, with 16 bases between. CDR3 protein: CASSLNGAVGMNTEAFF. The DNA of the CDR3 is TGTGCCAGCAGTTTAAACGGGGCGGTGGGAATGAACACTGAAGCTTTCTTT.

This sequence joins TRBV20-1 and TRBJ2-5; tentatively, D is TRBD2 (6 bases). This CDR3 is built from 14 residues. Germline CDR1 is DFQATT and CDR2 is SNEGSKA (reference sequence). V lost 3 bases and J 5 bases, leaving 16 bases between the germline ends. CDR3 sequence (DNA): TGCAGTGCTAGTCCGGGGGTGGGCCGGGAGACCCAGTACTTC. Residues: CSASPGVGRETQYF.

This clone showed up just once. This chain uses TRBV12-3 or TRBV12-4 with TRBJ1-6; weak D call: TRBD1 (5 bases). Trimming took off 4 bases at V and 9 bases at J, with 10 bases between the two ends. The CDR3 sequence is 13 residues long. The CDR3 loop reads CASSWGEGSPLHF. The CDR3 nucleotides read TGTGCCAGCAGTTGGGGGGAGGGTTCACCCCTCCACTTT.

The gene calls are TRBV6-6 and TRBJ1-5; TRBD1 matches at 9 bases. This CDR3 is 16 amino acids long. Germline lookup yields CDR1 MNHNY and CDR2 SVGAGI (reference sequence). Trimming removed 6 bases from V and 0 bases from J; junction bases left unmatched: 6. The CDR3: CASRARDRDSNQPQHF. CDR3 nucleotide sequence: TGTGCCAGCAGAGCCCGGGACAGGGATAGCAATCAGCCCCAGCATTTT.

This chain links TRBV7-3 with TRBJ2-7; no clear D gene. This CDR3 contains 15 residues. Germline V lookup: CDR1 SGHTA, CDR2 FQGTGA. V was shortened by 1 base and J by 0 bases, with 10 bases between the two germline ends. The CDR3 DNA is TGTGCCAGCAGCTTAATGGCCGCCTCCTCCTACGAGCAGTACTTC. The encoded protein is CASSLMAASSYEQYF. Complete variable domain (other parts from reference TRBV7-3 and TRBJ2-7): GAGVSQTPSNKVTEKGKYVELRCDPISGHTALYWYRQSLGQGPEFLIYFQGTGAADDSGLPNDRFFAVRPEGSVSTLKIQRTERGDSAVYLCASSLMAASSYEQYFGPGTRLTVT.

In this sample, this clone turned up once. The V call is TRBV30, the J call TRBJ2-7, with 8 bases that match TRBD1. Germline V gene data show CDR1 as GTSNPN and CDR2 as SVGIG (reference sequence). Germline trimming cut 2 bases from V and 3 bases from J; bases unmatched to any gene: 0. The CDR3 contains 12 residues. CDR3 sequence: CAWSTGGYEQYF. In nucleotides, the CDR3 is TGTGCCTGGAGTACAGGGGGCTACGAGCAGTACTTC.

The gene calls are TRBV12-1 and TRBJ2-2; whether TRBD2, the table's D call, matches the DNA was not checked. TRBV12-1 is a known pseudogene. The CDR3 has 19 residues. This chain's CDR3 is CASSFGGTRPAEGSGELFF. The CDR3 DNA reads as TGTGCCAGCAGCTTTGGGGGGACTCGTCCAGCGGAGGGGAGCGGGGAGCTGTTTTTT.

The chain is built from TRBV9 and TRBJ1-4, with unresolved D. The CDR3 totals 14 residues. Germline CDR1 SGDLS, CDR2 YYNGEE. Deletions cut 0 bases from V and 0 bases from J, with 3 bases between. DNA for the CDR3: TGTGCCAGCAGCGTAGACACAACTAATGAAAAACTGTTTTTT. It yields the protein CASSVDTTNEKLFF.

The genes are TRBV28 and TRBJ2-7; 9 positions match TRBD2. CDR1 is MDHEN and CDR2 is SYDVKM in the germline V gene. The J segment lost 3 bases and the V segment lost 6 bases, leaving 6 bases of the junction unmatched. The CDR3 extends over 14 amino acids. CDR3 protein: CASRTGGRVYEQYF. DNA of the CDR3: TGTGCCAGCAGGACTGGCGGGAGGGTCTACGAGCAGTACTTC. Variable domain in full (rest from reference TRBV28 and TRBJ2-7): DVKVTQSSRYLVKRTGEKVFLECVQDMDHENMFWYRQDPGLGLRLIYFSYDVKMKEKGDIPEGYSVSREKKERFSLILESASTNQTSMYLCASRTGGRVYEQYFGPGTRLTVT.

The CDR3 DNA reads as TGTGCCAGCAGCTTAGTTGGTAGACCAAATTCCTACAATGAGCAGTTCTTC. Protein product: CASSLVGRPNSYNEQFF. The chain links TRBV7-8 to TRBJ2-1; D is unclear. Germline values: CDR1 SGHVS, CDR2 FQNEAQ. V lost 1 base, J lost 1 base, and 14 bases lay in between. CDR3 size: 17 residues.